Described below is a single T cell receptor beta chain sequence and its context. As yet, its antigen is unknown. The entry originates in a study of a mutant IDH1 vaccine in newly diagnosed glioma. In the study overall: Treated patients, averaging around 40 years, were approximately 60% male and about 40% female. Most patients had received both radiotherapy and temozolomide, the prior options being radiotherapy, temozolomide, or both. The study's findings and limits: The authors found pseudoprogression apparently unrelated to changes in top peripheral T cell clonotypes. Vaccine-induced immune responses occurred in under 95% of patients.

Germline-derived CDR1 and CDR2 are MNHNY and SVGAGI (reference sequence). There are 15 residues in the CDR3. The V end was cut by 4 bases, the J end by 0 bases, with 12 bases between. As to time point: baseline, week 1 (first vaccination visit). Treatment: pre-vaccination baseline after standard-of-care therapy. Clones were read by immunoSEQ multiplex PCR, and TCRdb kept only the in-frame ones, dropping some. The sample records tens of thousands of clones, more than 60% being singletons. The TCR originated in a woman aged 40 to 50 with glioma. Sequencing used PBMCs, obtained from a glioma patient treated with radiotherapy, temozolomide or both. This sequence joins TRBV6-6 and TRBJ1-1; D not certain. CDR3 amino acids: CASSFGTDLNTEAFF. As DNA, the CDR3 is TGTGCCAGCAGTTTCGGAACCGACTTGAACACTGAAGCTTTCTTT.